This T cell receptor beta chain was documented in a study of blood T cell repertoires in COVID-19 (dated by TCRdb to 2018 to 2021). Study-wide context: Collaborator samples came from the United States, Italy and Spain and covered acute and convalescent phases of COVID-19. The prospective study material was composed of cDNA or gDNA derived from T cells, B-cell-depleted T cells, or PBMCs. Samples were obtained from the ongoing ImmuneRACE study (first 160 participants) and from over a thousand subjects provided by 6 global collaborators. Deeply sampled blood TCRbeta repertoires from subjects exposed to, actively infected with, or recovered from COVID-19 were included in the dataset. Where HLA class I and class II types were available, the types were taken from metadata supplied by the sample provider, not from assay-based typing. A freely available public database, intended as a resource for researchers studying the immune response to SARS-CoV-2, is where the repertoires were released. A de-identified subject ID, COVID-19 status, age in years and sex were almost always included in the sample metadata. Findings and caveats that apply to the study as a whole: The quantity of clinical and demographic metadata differed by source and by participant and was supplied without curation.

Each collaborating institution followed its own protocols to collect whole blood in K2EDTA tubes. For TCRbeta analysis, collaborator samples were shipped as frozen whole blood, as isolated PBMCs, or as DNA extracted from either sample type. TCRbeta CDR3 regions were amplified from genomic DNA using the immunoSEQ Assay, a bias-controlled multiplex PCR. Per the authors' processing: Within the assay, amplification of reference gene primers was used to estimate how many nucleated cells each sample contained. To quantify the absolute abundance of each unique TCRbeta CDR3 rearrangement, sequence reads were collapsed and filtered. Productive Simpson clonality was computed per sample as the square root of Simpson's diversity index over productive rearrangements. TCRdb obtained this table from immuneACCESS and retained in-frame rearrangements with V and J assigned. These tables miss some clones; where compared with another copy, unresolved V genes account for less than half of the shortfall, and the remainder is unexplained. V, J and clone size reflect that table, while D and trimming were determined from the DNA. Counted in this sample were 60,000 to 95,000 clones; roughly 70% of them appeared once. Around 2.6% of the sample lies in the top ten.

The CDR3, from cysteine to phenylalanine, totals 15 residues. Only CDR3 DNA is held: 45 bases, read in frame from base 1. V loses 5 bases at its end and J loses 4 bases; junction bases beyond the gene matches: 5. CDR1 and CDR2 were assigned from the germline V gene as SGHNT and YENEEA. About this clone itself: What this receptor recognizes is not known. No per-base quality is available; no much larger clone lies one base away.

The source is a human donor with acute or convalescent COVID-19. The donor label of this sample is uncertain. The sequencing sample was made of peripheral blood. The sequence is built from TRBV11-3 and TRBJ2-1; TRBD2 lines up with 10 middle nucleotides. The CDR3 is CASSTSGRGYNEQFF. The DNA sequence reads TGTGCCAGCAGCACCAGCGGGAGGGGGTACAATGAGCAGTTCTTC.